These T cell receptor beta chains were read from a single sample in a study of blood T cell repertoires in COVID-19. TCRdb's table, derived via immunoSEQ multiplex PCR, lists solely in-frame clones and lacks some. The table shows approximately 89,000 clones, with nearly 95% occurring only once. The sequencing input was peripheral blood. These receptors originate from a human donor with active COVID-19. The donor label of this sample is uncertain. The CDR3 runs from the conserved cysteine through the conserved F or W. Each record gives: clone size, J gene, D gene, V gene, CDR3 DNA, CDR3 protein. The D gene is left open where the match is weak. For some rows the clone size is stated as once, few or many, or as a class when expanded; others skip it.

>NA|TRBJ1-2|NA|TRBV12-5
TGTGCTAGTGGTTCTCCCCAGGGGTATGGTGGCTACACCTTC
CASGSPQGYGGYTF
>once|TRBJ2-7|TRBD1|TRBV4-3
TGCGCCAGCAGCCCCCAACGCGGGACAGGGAGTGAGCAGTACTTC
CASSPQRGTGSEQYF
>NA|TRBJ2-3|NA|TRBV7-9
TGTGCCAGCAGCTTAGATCCCGGCACAGATACGCAGTATTTT
CASSLDPGTDTQYF
>NA|TRBJ2-1|TRBD2|TRBV6-2/TRBV6-3
TGTGCCAGCAGTTACTCGATCATCCTAGCGGGATTGGTCAATGAGCAGTTCTTC
CASSYSIILAGLVNEQFF
>NA|TRBJ1-2|TRBD1|TRBV6-5
TGTGCCAGCAGTTACTCCACCGGGACAGGCTATGGCTACACCTTC
CASSYSTGTGYGYTF
>NA|TRBJ2-7|TRBD1|TRBV15
TGTGCCACCAGCAGAGTTGTGGACAGGCCTTCCTACGAGCAGTACTTC
CATSRVVDRPSYEQYF
>NA|TRBJ2-3|TRBD2|TRBV7-9
TGTGCCAGCAGCTGGGGGGGAGACACAGATACGCAGTATTTT
CASSWGGDTDTQYF
>once|TRBJ1-4|NA|TRBV4-1
TGCGCCAGCAGCTTTCGAGGAGATGCGAATGAAAAACTGTTTTTT
CASSFRGDANEKLFF
>NA|TRBJ2-3|TRBD2|TRBV15
TGTGCCACCAGCAGGGAACTAGCGGGGATAGATACGCAGTATTTT
CATSRELAGIDTQYF
>NA|TRBJ2-2|TRBD1|TRBV25-1
TGTGCCAGCAGACCAGGGGGCGAACGCACCGGGGAGCTGTTTTTT
CASRPGGERTGELFF
>NA|TRBJ1-1|NA|TRBV29-1
TGCAGCCTCCCTCAGGGCACTCTATCCTACACTGAAGCTTTCTTT
CSLPQGTLSYTEAFF
>NA|TRBJ1-2|TRBD1|TRBV11-2
TGTGCCAGCAGAACTCTGCGACAGGGCTATGGCTACACCTTC
CASRTLRQGYGYTF
>NA|TRBJ1-2|NA|TRBV18
TGTGCCAGCTCACCAGCCAGGGTTAACTATGGCTACACCTTC
CASSPARVNYGYTF
>NA|TRBJ2-7|NA|TRBV7-2
TGTGCCAGCAGCTTCCAGGGGGACTTCGAGCAGTACTTC
CASSFQGDFEQYF
>NA|TRBJ1-2|TRBD1|TRBV2
TGTGCCAGCAGCGTAGAAGGACAGGTGGGGGGCTACACCTTC
CASSVEGQVGGYTF
>NA|TRBJ2-7|TRBD1|TRBV5-6
TGTGCCAGCAGCTATACCGGGACAGGGGAATACGAGCAGTACTTC
CASSYTGTGEYEQYF
>NA|TRBJ2-5|TRBD2|TRBV6-2/TRBV6-3
TGTGCCAGCAGTCTTACTAGCGGGGGATTAAAGACCCAGTACTTC
CASSLTSGGLKTQYF
>NA|TRBJ2-7|NA|TRBV11-2
TGTGCCAGCAGGTCTAGGAGGGGGGGATCCTCAGACGAGCAGTACTTC
CASRSRRGGSSDEQYF
>NA|TRBJ2-6|NA|TRBV11-3
TGTGCCAGCAGCCGGCCGCGGACAGCATACTCTGGGGCCAACGTCCTGACTTTC
CASSRPRTAYSGANVLTF
>NA|TRBJ1-1|TRBD1|TRBV19
TGTGCCAGTAGTATAAAGGGACAGAGTTGGACTGAAGCTTTCTTT
CASSIKGQSWTEAFF
>NA|TRBJ2-5|NA|TRBV25-1
TGTGCCAGCAGTGATAGGGGACTGCAAGAGACCCAGTACTTC
CASSDRGLQETQYF
>NA|TRBJ1-2|NA|TRBV27
TGTGCCAGCAGTTTATCGGGAGGGAACTATGGCTACACCTTC
CASSLSGGNYGYTF
>once|TRBJ2-7|NA|TRBV6-1
TGTGCCAGCAGTGAAGCCATTGGGGGGTCGGTGCAGTACTTC
CASSEAIGGSVQYF
>NA|TRBJ2-7|TRBD2|TRBV5-1
TGCGCCAGCAGCTTGGGTACTAGCGGGAGAAGCTACGAGCAGTACTTC
CASSLGTSGRSYEQYF
>NA|TRBJ2-5|TRBD1|TRBV7-2
TGTGCCAGCATCTTAGAGACAGGGGTGGGGGAGACCCAGTACTTC
CASILETGVGETQYF
>NA|TRBJ2-7|NA|TRBV5-1
TGCGCCAGCAGCCCCGCAGGGGAGCTCGGCTACGAGCAGTACTTC
CASSPAGELGYEQYF
>NA|TRBJ2-7|TRBD2|TRBV7-2
TGTGCCAGCAGCTTAAAATACTCGAGTGCTAGCGGGAGGTACGAGCAGTACTTC
CASSLKYSSASGRYEQYF
>NA|TRBJ2-1|TRBD2|TRBV27
TGTGCCAGCAGTCATCTAGCGGGAGAGGCCTACAATGAGCAGTTCTTC
CASSHLAGEAYNEQFF